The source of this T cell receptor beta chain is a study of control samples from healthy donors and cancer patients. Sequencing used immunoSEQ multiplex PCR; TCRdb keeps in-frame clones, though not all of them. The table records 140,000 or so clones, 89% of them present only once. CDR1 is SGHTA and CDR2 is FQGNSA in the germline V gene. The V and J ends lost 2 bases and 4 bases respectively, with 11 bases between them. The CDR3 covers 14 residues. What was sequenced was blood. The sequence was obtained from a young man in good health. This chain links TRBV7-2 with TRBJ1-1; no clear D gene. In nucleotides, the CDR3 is TGTGCCAGCAGCTTATTTTTGTGGGGCACTGAAGCTTTCTTT. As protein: CASSLFLWGTEAFF. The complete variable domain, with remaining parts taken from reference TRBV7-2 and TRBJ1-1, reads GAGVSQSPSNKVTEKGKDVELRCDPISGHTALYWYRQSLGQGLEFLIYFQGNSAPDKSGLPSDRFSAERTGGSVSTLTIQRTQQEDSAVYLCASSLFLWGTEAFFGQGTRLTVV.